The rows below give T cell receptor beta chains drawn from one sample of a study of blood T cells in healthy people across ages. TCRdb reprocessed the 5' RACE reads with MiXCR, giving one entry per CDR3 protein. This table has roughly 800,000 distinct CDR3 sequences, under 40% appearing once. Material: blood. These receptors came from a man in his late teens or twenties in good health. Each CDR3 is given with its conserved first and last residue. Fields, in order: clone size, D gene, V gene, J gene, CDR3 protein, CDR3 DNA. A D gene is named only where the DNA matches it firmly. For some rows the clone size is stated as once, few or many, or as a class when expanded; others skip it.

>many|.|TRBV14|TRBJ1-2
CASSQGGGGYGYTF
TGTGCCAGCAGCCAAGGTGGGGGCGGGTATGGCTACACCTTC
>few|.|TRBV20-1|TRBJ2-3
CSALKGVTSTDTQYF
TGCAGTGCTCTTAAGGGGGTTACTAGCACAGATACGCAGTATTTT
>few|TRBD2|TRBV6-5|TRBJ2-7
CASSPPGGTGAQYF
TGTGCCAGCAGTCCACCGGGAGGTACTGGGGCCCAGTACTTC
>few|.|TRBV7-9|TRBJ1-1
CASSRPEWGDTEAFF
TGTGCCAGCAGCCGCCCGGAGTGGGGGGACACTGAAGCTTTCTTT
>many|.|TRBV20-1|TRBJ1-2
CSARSREEAYGYTF
TGCAGTGCTAGGAGTAGGGAGGAGGCCTATGGCTACACCTTC
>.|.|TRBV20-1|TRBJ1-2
CSARWGRGSGNGYTF
TGCAGTGCTAGGTGGGGCAGGGGCTCAGGGAACGGCTACACCTTC
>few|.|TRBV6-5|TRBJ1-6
CASSYVGGGSSYNSPLHF
TGTGCCAGCAGTTACGTGGGGGGGGGTTCCTCCTATAATTCACCCCTCCACTTT
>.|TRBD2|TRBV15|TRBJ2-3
CATSREFSLTSGRVGTDTQYF
TGTGCCACCAGCAGAGAATTCTCCTTGACTAGCGGGAGAGTCGGCACAGATACGCAGTATTTT
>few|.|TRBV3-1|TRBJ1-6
CASSQEGLPLHF
TGTGCCAGCAGCCAAGAAGGTTTACCCCTCCACTTT
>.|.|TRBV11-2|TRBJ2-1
CASSLARLNEQFF
TGTGCCAGCAGCTTAGCACGGCTAAATGAGCAGTTCTTC
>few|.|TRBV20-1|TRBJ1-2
CSAHPPGRRNYGYTF
TGCAGTGCTCACCCGCCGGGACGGAGGAACTATGGCTACACCTTC
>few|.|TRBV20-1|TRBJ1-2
CSASAVDGNYGYTF
TGCAGTGCTAGCGCCGTCGACGGGAACTATGGCTACACCTTC
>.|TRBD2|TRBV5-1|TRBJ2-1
CASSIPRGNDYNEQFF
TGCGCCAGCAGCATTCCGCGGGGGAACGATTACAATGAGCAGTTCTTC
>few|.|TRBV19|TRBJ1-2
CASTRPDSNYGYTF
TGTGCCAGTACAAGACCGGACAGCAACTATGGCTACACCTTC
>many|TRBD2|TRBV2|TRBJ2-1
CASRESGGAINEQFF
TGTGCCAGCAGAGAAAGCGGGGGGGCTATCAATGAGCAGTTCTTC
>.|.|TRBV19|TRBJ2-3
CASIGVTSTDTQYF
TGTGCCAGTATCGGCGTAACTAGCACAGATACGCAGTATTTT
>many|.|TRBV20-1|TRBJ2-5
CSAKPPGLETQYF
TGCAGTGCTAAACCTCCGGGGCTCGAGACCCAGTACTTC
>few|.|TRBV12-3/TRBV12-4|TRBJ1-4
CASRPGYTNEKLFF
TGTGCCAGCAGGCCGGGATATACTAATGAAAAACTGTTTTTT
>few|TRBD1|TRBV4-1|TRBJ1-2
CASSQDPGQGAPGYTF
TGCGCCAGCAGCCAAGACCCGGGACAGGGGGCGCCTGGCTACACCTTC
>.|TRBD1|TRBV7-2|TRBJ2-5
CASSSTTGAAWEQYF
TGTGCCAGCAGCTCAACGACAGGGGCAGCGTGGGAGCAGTACTTC
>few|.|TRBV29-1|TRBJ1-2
CSVGVTVDYGYTF
TGCAGCGTGGGAGTGACTGTCGACTATGGCTACACCTTC
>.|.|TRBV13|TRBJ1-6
CASSLGLSSYNSPLHF
TGTGCCAGCAGCTTAGGGTTGAGCTCCTATAATTCACCCCTCCACTTT
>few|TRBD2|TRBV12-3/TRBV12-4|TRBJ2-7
CASSWTSGGSYEQYF
TGTGCCAGCAGTTGGACGAGCGGGGGCTCCTACGAGCAGTACTTC
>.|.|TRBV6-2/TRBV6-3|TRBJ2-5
CASSDDRTGETQYF
TGTGCCAGCAGTGACGACAGGACGGGGGAGACCCAGTACTTC
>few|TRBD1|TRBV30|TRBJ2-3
CAWSGTGGDTDTQYF
TGTGCCTGGAGTGGGACAGGGGGGGACACAGATACGCAGTATTTT
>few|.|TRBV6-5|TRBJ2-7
CASREGVSSYNEQYF
TGTGCCAGCAGGGAAGGGGTCAGCTCCTACAATGAGCAGTACTTC
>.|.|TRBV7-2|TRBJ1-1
CASSRKAGYDGTEAFF
TGTGCCAGCAGCCGGAAAGCGGGGTATGATGGCACTGAAGCTTTCTTT
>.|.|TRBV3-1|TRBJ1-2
CANSLRGRVGRGYTF
TGCGCCAACAGCCTCCGAGGACGGGTAGGACGGGGCTACACCTTC
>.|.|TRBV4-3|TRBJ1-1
CASSQDVGGRTGVFF
TGCGCCAGCAGCCAAGATGTGGGGGGCCGAACCGGAGTTTTCTTT
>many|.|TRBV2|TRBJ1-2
CASSDGPYGYTF
TGTGCCAGCAGTGATGGTCCCTATGGCTACACCTTC
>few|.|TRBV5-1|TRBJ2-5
CASSAGSRETQYF
TGCGCCAGCAGCGCGGGATCCCGAGAGACCCAGTACTTC
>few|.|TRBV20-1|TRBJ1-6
CSARDPESGSPLHF
TGCAGTGCTAGAGATCCCGAATCTGGTTCACCCCTCCACTTT
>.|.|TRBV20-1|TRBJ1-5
CSAPALAGNQPQHF
TGCAGTGCTCCCGCCTTAGCGGGCAATCAGCCCCAGCATTTT
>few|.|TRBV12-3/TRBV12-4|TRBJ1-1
CASSLSIAEAFF
TGTGCCAGCAGTTTGAGTATCGCTGAAGCTTTCTTT
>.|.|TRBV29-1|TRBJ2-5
CSADSYDEQYF
TGCAGCGCTGACAGTTACGATGAGCAGTACTTC
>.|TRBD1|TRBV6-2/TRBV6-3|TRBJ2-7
CASSYSGQGAYNEQYF
TGTGCCAGCAGTTACTCGGGACAGGGGGCTTACAATGAGCAGTACTTC
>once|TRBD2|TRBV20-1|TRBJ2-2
CSARDPTSGGRGELFF
TGCAGTGCTAGAGATCCAACTAGCGGGGGGCGCGGGGAGCTGTTTTTT